Sequencing of this T cell receptor beta chain was carried out in a study of blood T cell repertoires in COVID-19. Looking at the study overall: COVID-19 samples, acute and convalescent, were from the United States, Italy and Spain. The analysed material was cDNA or gDNA that came from T cells, B-cell-depleted T cells, or PBMCs.

This clone has a handful of counts. The trim removed 6 bases at V and 11 bases at J, leaving 13 bases unmatched. The length of the CDR3 is 14 residues. The germline V gene has CDR1 MDHEN and CDR2 SYDVKM. Profiled with immunoSEQ multiplex PCR; TCRdb holds only in-frame clones, not every one. The sample lists 300,000 or so clones, about 85% seen once, with around 3.7% in the top ten. V usage is TRBV28 and J usage is TRBJ1-5; 7 bases agree with TRBD1. The specimen sequenced was peripheral blood. The sequence was obtained from a woman in her forties or fifties with active or convalescent COVID-19. This chain's CDR3 is CASSLDRVLVTQHF. DNA for the CDR3: TGTGCCAGCAGCCTAGACAGGGTCCTCGTAACCCAGCATTTT.